The rows below give T cell receptor beta chains drawn from one sample of a study of blood T cell repertoires in COVID-19. Profiled with immunoSEQ multiplex PCR; TCRdb holds only in-frame clones, not every one. The table shows approximately 400,000 clones, with about nine tenths occurring only once. The sequenced sample was peripheral blood. Source of these receptors: a woman in her 50s with COVID-19, enrolled during active disease. Both conserved end residues are part of each CDR3. A D gene is named only where the DNA matches it firmly. Size values are once, few and many counts, or a class for expanded clones, and some rows have none.

NA | TRBJ2-2 | NA | TRBV7-2 | TGTGCCAGCAGCCAAACCGGGGAGCTGTTTTTT | CASSQTGELFF
few | TRBJ1-1 | TRBD1 | TRBV19 | TGTGCCAGTAGCGACAGGGGGCAGGCTGAAGCTTTCTTT | CASSDRGQAEAFF
NA | TRBJ2-5 | TRBD2 | TRBV6-5 | TGTGCCAGCCAAGGGAGCGGGGTGGTCGAGACCCAGTACTTC | CASQGSGVVETQYF
NA | TRBJ1-2 | NA | TRBV6-5 | TGTGCCAGCAGTTCGGGGCGGGGGGTCTATGGCTACACCTTC | CASSSGRGVYGYTF
NA | TRBJ1-1 | NA | TRBV5-1 | TGCGCCAGCAGCTTGACGGGAGAGAGGACTGAAGCTTTCTTT | CASSLTGERTEAFF
NA | TRBJ2-7 | NA | TRBV6-6 | TGTGCCAGCAGTCCGGTGGTTACTAACGACGTTTCATACGAGCAGTACTTC | CASSPVVTNDVSYEQYF
NA | TRBJ1-2 | NA | TRBV5-6 | TGTGCCAGCAGCTTAGTCGCGGGACCCTATGGCTACACCTTC | CASSLVAGPYGYTF
NA | TRBJ1-5 | NA | TRBV27 | TGTGCCAGCAGTTTATCGAGGGGGGGAGGTCAGCCCCAGCATTTT | CASSLSRGGGQPQHF
once | TRBJ1-6 | NA | TRBV28 | TGTGCCAGCATTTTCACAGGGTTTGTATCACCCCTCCACTTT | CASIFTGFVSPLHF
once | TRBJ2-4 | NA | TRBV6-5 | TGTGCCAGCAGTTACTCCAGGGTAAACATTCAGTACTTC | CASSYSRVNIQYF
NA | TRBJ1-2 | NA | TRBV28 | TGTGCCAGCAGTTTATCCGTCACAGGATCCCGATACTATGGCTACACCTTC | CASSLSVTGSRYYGYTF
few | TRBJ1-6 | NA | TRBV2 | TGTGCCAGCAGGACCCAGGGATCCTATAATTCACCCCTCCACTTT | CASRTQGSYNSPLHF
NA | TRBJ2-2 | TRBD2 | TRBV27 | TGTGCCAGCAGTTCCATCCCCGGGACTAGGCTTACCGGGGAGCTGTTTTTT | CASSSIPGTRLTGELFF
once | TRBJ2-5 | NA | TRBV4-2 | TGTGCCAGCAGCCAAGGAACTAGGAAAGAGACCCAGTACTTC | CASSQGTRKETQYF
NA | TRBJ1-5 | NA | TRBV21-1 | TGTGCCAGCAGCAAAGGGAGGGTAACTCAGCCCCAGCATTTT | CASSKGRVTQPQHF
NA | TRBJ1-1 | NA | TRBV10-2 | TGCGCCAGCAGTAACAGGGCGCTGACTGAAGCTTTCTTT | CASSNRALTEAFF
NA | TRBJ2-7 | NA | TRBV19 | TGTGCCAGTAGTATAGGCCCAGCCTACGAGCAGTACTTC | CASSIGPAYEQYF
NA | TRBJ2-7 | NA | TRBV21-1 | TGTGCCAGCAGCTGTGGGACTAGCGGCTCAGATGGGTACGAGCAGTACTTC | CASSCGTSGSDGYEQYF
NA | TRBJ2-2 | TRBD2 | TRBV5-1 | TGCGCCAGCAGCCCGACTAGCGCCCCCGGGGAGCTGTTTTTT | CASSPTSAPGELFF
NA | TRBJ1-5 | NA | TRBV19 | TGTGCCAGTAGTATATTAACGGTTAATCAGCCCCAGCATTTT | CASSILTVNQPQHF
NA | TRBJ2-7 | NA | TRBV7-3 | TGTGCCAGCAGCCCCCCCGGCGGGAACGAGCAGTACTTC | CASSPPGGNEQYF
NA | TRBJ2-7 | NA | TRBV21-1 | TGTGCCAGCAGCAAATGGGCACCTCTCGAGCAGTACTTC | CASSKWAPLEQYF